The rows below give T cell receptor beta chains drawn from one sample of a study of vaccination effects on CD4 cells after COVID-19. Profiling relied on immunoSEQ multiplex PCR, and the TCRdb table lists in-frame clones only, not all of them. The data contain 20,000 to 25,000 clones, about 63% of them singletons. These receptors have no identified antigens. The starting material was CD4+ T cells from PBMCs cultured with HCoV-NL63 spike peptides, obtained before COVID-19 vaccination. The receptors here all came from a human donor who received a COVID-19 vaccine. CDR3s include the opening cysteine and the closing phenylalanine or tryptophan. Each record gives: V gene, J gene, clone size, D gene, CDR3 DNA, CDR3 protein. The D gene is left open where the match is weak. Some rows have no size entry. The others give once, few or many, or a class for an expanded clone.

>TRBV15|TRBJ1-5|NA|NA
TGTGCCACCAGCCAATTCCGGGGGCCCCAGCATTTT
CATSQFRGPQHF
>TRBV4-1|TRBJ2-3|NA|TRBD1
TGCGCCAGCAGCCAAGGGAACAGGGGGTGGACAGATACGCAGTATTTT
CASSQGNRGWTDTQYF
>TRBV18|TRBJ2-1|NA|TRBD2
TGTGCCAGCTCAACCTCATCGGGACTAGCGGGGAGCAATGAGCAGTTCTTC
CASSTSSGLAGSNEQFF
>TRBV19|TRBJ1-5|NA|NA
TGTGCCAGTAGTATATGGTCCGGGGGTGAGCAGCCCCAGCATTTT
CASSIWSGGEQPQHF
>TRBV5-4|TRBJ2-7|once|NA
TGTGCCAGCAGCTTAACGGGGGGCCGTTTCACCGAGCAGTACTTC
CASSLTGGRFTEQYF
>TRBV27|TRBJ1-1|once|TRBD1
TGTGCCAGCAGTTTGCGACAGGGTATCACTGAAGCTTTCTTT
CASSLRQGITEAFF
>TRBV30|TRBJ2-5|NA|TRBD2
TGTGCCTGGTCCGGGGGGGTGCAGACCCAGTACTTC
CAWSGGVQTQYF
>TRBV6-5|TRBJ2-3|NA|NA
TGTGCCAGCAGTTACTCGTCTAGTGGCACAGATACGCAGTATTTT
CASSYSSSGTDTQYF
>TRBV11-2|TRBJ1-2|NA|NA
TGTGCCAGCAGCTTAAGTGCGACACGGGGGAACTGGGGCTACACCTTC
CASSLSATRGNWGYTF
>TRBV9|TRBJ2-3|few|NA
TGTGCCAGCAGCATCCAGGGGAGGGGGGGCCGGACAGATACGCAGTATTTT
CASSIQGRGGRTDTQYF
>TRBV3-1/TRBV3-2|TRBJ2-7|NA|NA
TGTGCCAGCAGCCAGGTGGACGAGCAGTACTTC
CASSQVDEQYF
>TRBV30|TRBJ2-7|NA|NA
TGTGCCTGGAGTGGATCCGGCGACGAGCAGTACTTC
CAWSGSGDEQYF
>TRBV18|TRBJ1-2|NA|TRBD1
TGTGCCAGCTCACCACCGAACAGAAAGGGGACAGGGCTAACTTCCGACGTTGGCTACACCTTC
CASSPPNRKGTGLTSDVGYTF
>TRBV24-1|TRBJ1-5|NA|NA
TGTGCCACCAGTGAGGTTGATCAGCCCCAGCATTTT
CATSEVDQPQHF
>TRBV15|TRBJ1-4|NA|NA
TGTGCCACCAGCAGAGAGGGGGGTGGCGAAAAACTGTTTTTT
CATSREGGGEKLFF
>TRBV9|TRBJ2-6|NA|TRBD1
TGTGCCAGCAGCTCAGGACAGGCAGGGGCCAACGTCCTGACTTTC
CASSSGQAGANVLTF
>TRBV7-9|TRBJ2-7|few|NA
TGTGCCAGCAGCTTAGCGTTAAGGGAGCAGTACTTC
CASSLALREQYF
>TRBV10-2|TRBJ2-1|NA|NA
TGCGCCAGCAGTGAGTCCGACAGAGGCCCCCGGTTCTTC
CASSESDRGPRFF
>TRBV2|TRBJ2-7|NA|NA
TGTGCCAGCAGTGACCCGGCCAAGGGCCCAAACGAGCAGTACTTC
CASSDPAKGPNEQYF
>TRBV6-5|TRBJ2-7|few|TRBD1
TGTGCCAGCAGGTCTTACAGGGGAAGGGGCGAGCAGTACTTC
CASRSYRGRGEQYF
>TRBV2|TRBJ1-1|few|NA
TGTGCCAGCAGTGAGCGGTGGAACACTGAAGCTTTCTTT
CASSERWNTEAFF
>TRBV3-1/TRBV3-2|TRBJ1-2|NA|TRBD1
TGTGCCAGCAGCCCGGGGACAGGGTATGGCTACACCTTC
CASSPGTGYGYTF